Listed here are 30 T cell receptor beta chains from one sample, sequenced in a study of control samples from healthy donors and cancer patients. Sequenced by immunoSEQ multiplex PCR; TCRdb stores in-frame clones only, minus some. The sample yields about 140,000 clones, about 90% seen once. Sequencing was carried out using blood. The receptors were sampled from a man between 18 and 29 years old in good health.

V and J are TRBV4-1 and TRBJ1-5, with TRBD1 as a possible D gene (5 bases). Germline CDR1 is MGHRA and CDR2 is YSYEKL. Trimming shortened V by 1 base and J by 6 bases, and 13 bases separated the two germline ends. The CDR3 sequence is 15 residues long. CDR3 protein: CASSQGRGGLQPQHF. CDR3 coding DNA: TGCGCCAGCAGCCAAGGGAGGGGAGGGCTTCAGCCCCAGCATTTT.

V usage is TRBV19 and J usage is TRBJ2-1; TRBD2 matches 8 bases. The CDR3 loop spans 16 amino acids. Germline V gene data show CDR1 as LNHDA and CDR2 as SQIVND (reference sequence). V was pared by 0 bases and J by 4 bases, with 5 bases of the junction left unmatched. The CDR3 loop is CASSIDLRGGYNEQFF. The CDR3 bases are TGTGCCAGTAGTATAGATTTACGGGGGGGTTACAATGAGCAGTTCTTC.

The rearrangement uses TRBV28 and TRBJ1-5; D gene uncertain. The germline V gene has CDR1 MDHEN and CDR2 SYDVKM. The CDR3 consists of 12 residues. Trimming cost V 4 bases and J 7 bases, with 8 bases left between them. The CDR3 bases are TGTGCCAGCAGTTCTGAGAAACAGCCCCAGCATTTT. This sequence encodes CASSSEKQPQHF.

The gene calls are TRBV28 and TRBJ1-2; 9 positions match TRBD1. This CDR3 region has 14 residues. Germline lookup yields CDR1 MDHEN and CDR2 SYDVKM. V lost 8 bases, J lost 4 bases, and 8 bases stayed unmatched. The CDR3 DNA is TGTGCCAGCTCACGTGGGACAGGGCTCTATGGCTACACCTTC. Encoded protein: CASSRGTGLYGYTF.

The chain has TRBV11-2 and TRBJ1-2, with TRBD1 matching 7 bases. This CDR3 contains 16 residues. With V trimmed by 5 bases and J by 2 bases, 11 bases remained unmatched. CDR1 SGHAT and CDR2 FQNNGV come from the germline V gene. CDR3 in amino acids: CASSLPIRDRNYGYTF. CDR3 coding DNA: TGTGCCAGCAGCCTACCAATCCGGGACAGAAACTATGGCTACACCTTC.

The V and J genes are TRBV5-5 and TRBJ2-7; possibly TRBD1 for D (6 bases). The CDR3 extends over 14 amino acids. Trimming took off 2 bases at V and 4 bases at J, with 13 bases between the two ends. CDR1 SGHKS and CDR2 YYEKEE come from the germline V gene (reference sequence). CDR3 in amino acids: CASSFSGVSYEQYF. The CDR3 bases are TGTGCCAGCAGCTTCTCAGGGGTATCTTACGAGCAGTACTTC.

This chain connects TRBV29-1 to TRBJ1-1, with 11 bases identical to TRBD1. The CDR3 covers 13 residues. Per germline, CDR1 SQVTM and CDR2 ANQGSEA. V lost 6 bases to trimming and J lost 2 bases; unmatched junction nucleotides: 2. The CDR3 nucleotides read TGCAGCGTGGACAGGGGGCTTAACACTGAAGCTTTCTTT. It is translated as CSVDRGLNTEAFF.

The rearrangement links TRBV24-1 to TRBJ2-3, with TRBD1 matching over 12 bases. The germline gives CDR1 KGHDR, CDR2 SFDVKD. CDR3 size: 18 residues. V gave up 2 bases and J gave up 0 bases; unmatched junction bases: 5. For the CDR3, the DNA is TGTGCCACCAGTGATTCCCGGGACAGGGGGCTCAGCACAGATACGCAGTATTTT. As protein: CATSDSRDRGLSTDTQYF.

This rearrangement joins TRBV2 to TRBJ2-1; the D gene could be TRBD1 or TRBD2 (5 bases each). V was clipped by 8 bases and J by 3 bases, with 17 bases between them. The CDR3 length is 15 residues. Germline CDR1 and CDR2: SNHLY and FYNNEI. The CDR3 region has the DNA TGTGCCAGCCGAATTGAGGGGACGGACTACAATGAGCAGTTCTTC. It yields the protein CASRIEGTDYNEQFF.

For the CDR3, the DNA is TGTGCCAGCAGTTTATTGGAGGGTAGGGGCTACACCTTC. This gives the protein CASSLLEGRGYTF. The rearrangement joins TRBV12-3 or TRBV12-4 to TRBJ1-2; no clear D gene. The V end was cut by 2 bases, the J end by 8 bases, with 12 bases between. This CDR3 is 13 amino acids long.

The chain recombines TRBV30 with TRBJ1-1; D is unclear. The CDR3 is 12 amino acids. CDR1 and CDR2 from the germline V gene are GTSNPN and SVGIG (reference sequence). The V end was cut by 0 bases, the J end by 6 bases, with 8 bases between. In nucleotides, the CDR3 is TGTGCCTGGAGTGTACTAGGTCCTGAAGCTTTCTTT. It codes for CAWSVLGPEAFF.

The gene calls are TRBV10-3 and TRBJ1-2; 11 nucleotides agree with TRBD1. There are 14 residues in the CDR3. Per the germline V gene, CDR1 is ENHRY and CDR2 is SYGVKD. The junction had 6 bases not matched to a gene; V was cut back by 6 bases and J by 6 bases. CDR3: CAISDGQGAHGYTF. CDR3 coding DNA: TGTGCCATCAGCGACGGACAGGGGGCGCATGGCTACACCTTC.

This chain uses TRBV12-2 with TRBJ1-5; TRBD1 is taken as the D call from the table, unchecked against the DNA. TRBV12-2 is designated a pseudogene. This CDR3 comprises 16 residues. CDR3 nucleotide sequence: TGTGCAAGTCGCTTAGGCAGGGGGGTTAGCAATCAGCCCCAGCATTTT. Its protein product is CASRLGRGVSNQPQHF.

The J gene is TRBJ2-7, the V gene TRBV6-6; D remains unclear. The germline V gene has CDR1 MNHNY and CDR2 SVGAGI (reference sequence). V was pared by 4 bases and J by 0 bases, with 7 bases between. The CDR3 covers 13 residues. CDR3 bases: TGTGCCAGCAGTTTCGCCGACTCCTACGAGCAGTACTTC. Its translation is CASSFADSYEQYF.

The chain couples TRBV9 to TRBJ2-3, with D hard to call. Trimming took off 0 bases at V and 3 bases at J, with 11 bases between the two ends. Per germline, CDR1 SGDLS and CDR2 YYNGEE. The CDR3 runs to 15 residues. The CDR3 here is CASSVGSLGTDTQYF. The CDR3 nucleotides read TGTGCCAGCAGCGTAGGTTCTTTGGGAACAGATACGCAGTATTTT. The variable domain in full, completed from reference TRBV9 and TRBJ2-3, reads DSGVTQTPKHLITATGQRVTLRCSPRSGDLSVYWYQQSLDQGLQFLIQYYNGEERAKGNILERFSAQQFPDLHSELNLSSLELGDSALYFCASSVGSLGTDTQYFGPGTRLTVL.

This chain connects TRBV19 to TRBJ1-4; 8 bases align to TRBD1. The V segment lost 3 bases and the J segment 6 bases; nucleotides outside the gene matches: 6. CDR1 and CDR2 from the germline V gene are LNHDA and SQIVND (reference sequence). CDR3 length equals 15 residues. Here the CDR3 reads CASSMETGVYEKLFF. The CDR3 nucleotides read TGTGCCAGTAGTATGGAGACAGGGGTTTATGAAAAACTGTTTTTT.

The chain is built from TRBV18 and TRBJ2-7, with D perhaps TRBD1 or TRBD2 (5 bases each). V was cut by 5 bases and J by 3 bases, with 17 bases left in between. This CDR3 has 15 residues. The V gene's germline CDR1 is KGHSH and CDR2 LQKENI. CDR3 DNA: TGTGCCAGCTCAACAAACCGGGACGGCGACTACGAGCAGTACTTC. It translates to CASSTNRDGDYEQYF. The full variable domain, with the rest looked up from reference TRBV18 and TRBJ2-7, is NAGVMQNPRHLVRRRGQEARLRCSPMKGHSHVYWYRQLPEEGLKFMVYLQKENIIDESGMPKERFSAEFPKEGPSILRIQQVVRGDSAAYFCASSTNRDGDYEQYFGPGTRLTVT.

The chain has TRBV10-3 and TRBJ1-2; 11 nucleotides align to TRBD1. Unmatched junction bases numbered 3, after V lost 9 bases and J lost 3 bases. Looked up from germline, CDR1 is ENHRY and CDR2 is SYGVKD. The CDR3 covers 13 residues. The CDR3 spells CAIGTGGHYGYTF. As DNA, the CDR3 is TGTGCCATAGGGACAGGGGGGCACTATGGCTACACCTTC.

This sequence joins TRBV28 and TRBJ1-2, with D perhaps TRBD1 (6 bases). Trimming stripped 3 bases from V and 11 bases from J, with 13 bases between. The CDR3 sequence is 12 residues long. The germline V gene encodes CDR1 MDHEN and CDR2 SYDVKM. The CDR3 region has the DNA TGTGCCAGCAGTTTTTTGACAGGAGCGTACACCTTC. The encoded protein is CASSFLTGAYTF.

The chain recombines TRBV2 with TRBJ2-2, with TRBD2 matching over 7 bases. J lost 6 bases, V lost 6 bases, and 10 bases had no gene match. The CDR3 totals 15 residues. Germline loops: CDR1 SNHLY, CDR2 FYNNEI. The CDR3: CASRPSGVIAGELFF. The CDR3 DNA reads TGTGCCAGCAGACCCAGCGGGGTAATCGCCGGGGAGCTGTTTTTT.

This clone was counted a single time. The genes are TRBV11-2 and TRBJ1-1; 8 positions match TRBD1. CDR1 is SGHAT, CDR2 FQNNGV, per germline. The V and J ends lost 9 bases and 4 bases, in that order; junction bases with no gene match: 7. The CDR3 is 13 residues long. CDR3 sequence (DNA): TGTGCCAGTGGACAGGGAGCTAGCACTGAAGCTTTCTTT. Amino acids: CASGQGASTEAFF.

This rearrangement joins TRBV5-1 to TRBJ2-2, with D possibly matching TRBD1 (5 bases). Trimming left V 2 bases short and J 0 bases short, with 11 bases between. CDR1 and CDR2 from the germline V gene are SGHRS and YFSETQ. The CDR3 is 16 residues long. For the CDR3, the DNA is TGCGCCAGCAGCTTTACAGGTCCCGCGAACACCGGGGAGCTGTTTTTT. Translation: CASSFTGPANTGELFF.

The V call is TRBV28, the J call TRBJ1-1; D unresolved. Germline V lookup: CDR1 MDHEN, CDR2 SYDVKM. The ends were cut back, 3 bases at V and 7 bases at J, with 12 bases in the middle. The CDR3 covers 13 residues. The CDR3, as DNA: TGTGCCAGCAGTTTCCTCGGACGGGTTGAAGCTTTCTTT. Encoded protein: CASSFLGRVEAFF.

This rearrangement joins TRBV5-1 to TRBJ1-1; weak D call: TRBD1 (6 bases). Germline CDR1 and CDR2: SGHRS and YFSETQ. This CDR3 region has 14 residues. V lost 4 bases to trimming and J lost 1 base, with 11 bases between them. CDR3 region: CASSPGAANTEAFF. CDR3 coding DNA: TGCGCCAGCAGCCCAGGGGCAGCGAACACTGAAGCTTTCTTT.

The chain joins TRBV4-3 to TRBJ1-6; possibly TRBD1 for D (5 bases). There are 14 residues in the CDR3. Germline V gene data show CDR1 as LGHNA and CDR2 as YSLEER. Trimming took 1 base from V and 9 from J, leaving 10 bases between them. CDR3 loop: CASSQVGAGSPLHF. CDR3 sequence (DNA): TGCGCCAGCAGCCAAGTTGGGGCGGGTTCACCCCTCCACTTT.

This chain links TRBV4-1 with TRBJ2-1; 8 bases are a match to TRBD2. CDR1 and CDR2 from the germline V gene are MGHRA and YSYEKL. The CDR3 sequence is 18 residues long. The V gene end was trimmed by 0 bases and the J gene end by 4 bases; junction bases not matched to a gene: 11. In nucleotides, the CDR3 is TGCGCCAGCAGCCAAGATACCTCCCCGGGGGGGCTGTACAATGAGCAGTTCTTC. It translates to CASSQDTSPGGLYNEQFF.

V is TRBV27 and J is TRBJ2-7; tentative D call: TRBD2 (7 bases). The V gene's germline CDR1 is MNHEY and CDR2 SMNVEV (reference sequence). The CDR3 runs 14 residues. V lost 6 bases, J lost 2 bases, and 14 bases lay in between. The CDR3 sequence is CASRFRGGPYEQYF. CDR3 sequence (DNA): TGTGCCAGCAGGTTCCGCGGGGGCCCCTACGAGCAGTACTTC.

J is TRBJ1-6 and V is TRBV28; 9 nucleotides agree with TRBD1. The CDR3 spans 17 residues. The ends lost 5 bases at V and 3 bases at J; junction bases unmatched: 8. Per the germline V gene, CDR1 is MDHEN and CDR2 is SYDVKM. As DNA, the CDR3 is TGTGCCAGCAGTAGTCTCCGGGACAGGGACTATAATTCACCCCTCCACTTT. As protein: CASSSLRDRDYNSPLHF.

CDR3 sequence reads: CASSLMDQPQHF. CDR3 DNA: TGTGCCAGCAGTTTGATGGATCAGCCCCAGCATTTT. The rearrangement uses TRBV12-3 or TRBV12-4 and TRBJ1-5, with D unclear. Between the trimmed V and J ends, which lost 3 bases and 5 bases, there was a span of 5 bases. The CDR3 extends over 12 amino acids.

The CDR3 region has the DNA TGTGCCAGCAGCGTCAGACTAGCGGGGGACCTTCTGACCCAGTACTTC. This translates into CASSVRLAGDLLTQYF. The chain uses TRBV4-2 and TRBJ2-5; 12 bases are a match to TRBD2. The CDR3 spans 16 residues. CDR1 and CDR2 (germline): LGHNA, YNFKEQ. V was pared by 5 bases and J by 7 bases, with 11 bases of the junction left unmatched.